Below, 21 T cell receptor beta chains from the same sample are listed, as sequenced in a study of CD8+CD57+ T cells in acquired aplastic anemia. The TCR beta profiling, which covered VDJ combination and CDR3 sequence, was carried out using genomic DNA as the template. TCRdb reprocessed the reads with MiXCR, giving one entry per CDR3 protein. The sample yields roughly 130,000 distinct CDR3 sequences, roughly 50% seen once. Sequenced input: sorted CD4+, CD8+, or CD8+CD57+ T cells (not recorded which) from PBMCs. These receptors originate from a human donor in good health, serving as a control.

In this sample, this clonotype turned up once. V is TRBV7-3 and J is TRBJ2-5; D is uncertain. CDR3 size: 13 residues. V was shortened by 3 bases and J by 2 bases, with 7 bases between the two germline ends. The germline CDR1 and CDR2 sequences are SGHTA and FQGTGA. CDR3 sequence: CASSFGSQETQYF. The CDR3 region has the DNA TGTGCCAGCAGCTTTGGGTCACAAGAGACCCAGTACTTC.

The chain uses TRBV9 and TRBJ2-7; 8 bases match TRBD1. The CDR3 contains 12 residues. Germline V CDR1 and CDR2: SGDLS, YYNGEE. The ends lost 4 bases at V and 5 bases at J; junction bases unmatched: 2. The CDR3 protein is CASSSGGDEQYF. In DNA, the CDR3 is TGTGCCAGCAGCTCAGGGGGCGACGAGCAGTACTTC.

In the case of this clonotype: Relative to the germline gene, one junction end is altered; a read error may explain this. This chain joins TRBV4-3 and TRBJ1-1; no clear D. Germline lookup yields CDR1 LGHNA and CDR2 YSLEER. The CDR3 consists of 13 residues. Here the CDR3 DNA reads TGCGCCGGCAGCCAGACGGCAAGCACTGAAGCTTTCTTT. This translates into CAGSQTASTEAFF.

This clonotype was recorded at least ten times. The rearrangement links TRBV25-1 to TRBJ1-1; possibly TRBD1 for D (5 bases). From germline, CDR1 is MGHDK and CDR2 SYGVNS. Trimming took 0 bases from V and 1 from J, leaving 12 bases between them. CDR3 length: 16 residues. In nucleotides, the CDR3 is TGTGCCAGCAGTGAATATTCCGTGGGACCGAACACTGAAGCTTTCTTT. This encodes CASSEYSVGPNTEAFF. Full variable domain (outside the CDR3, taken from reference TRBV25-1 and TRBJ1-1): EADIYQTPRYLVIGTGKKITLECSQTMGHDKMYWYQQDPGMELHLIHYSYGVNSTEKGDLSSESTVSRIRTEHFPLTLESARPSHTSQYLCASSEYSVGPNTEAFFGQGTRLTVV.

Details on this clonotype: One end of the junction is discordant with germline, which a read error may explain. The rearrangement uses TRBV25-1 and TRBJ2-7; 7 nucleotides align to TRBD1. The V gene's germline CDR1 is MGHDK and CDR2 SYGVNS. The CDR3 runs to 14 residues. CDR3 loop: CASSERQGVYERYF. CDR3 in DNA: TGTGCCAGCAGTGAGAGACAGGGAGTTTACGAGCGGTACTTC.

This clonotype has ten or more counts. The chain links TRBV7-2 to TRBJ1-3; no firm D call. The CDR3 sequence is 15 residues long. Trimming took 1 base from V and 9 from J, leaving 16 bases between them. CDR1 is SGHTA and CDR2 is FQGNSA in the germline V gene. The CDR3 here is CASSLGLTARSTIYF. CDR3 sequence (DNA): TGTGCCAGCAGCTTAGGACTCACGGCCCGAAGCACCATATATTTT.

On this clonotype: A read error may be the cause here, since a much bigger clone is one base away. The chain recombines TRBV6-1 with TRBJ1-1; tentatively, D is TRBD1 (6 bases). The CDR3 has 14 amino acids. With 9 bases removed from V and 4 bases from J, the gap between germline ends came to 18 bases. Germline V gene data show CDR1 as MNHNS and CDR2 as SASEGT. The CDR3 DNA sequence: TGTGCCAGTAAAGGGATAATACAGGGCACTGAAGCTTTCTTT. This translates into CASKGIIQGTEAFF.

This chain connects TRBV11-1 to TRBJ2-1, with 8 bases matching TRBD2. The V segment lost 3 bases and the J segment 0 bases; nucleotides outside the gene matches: 7. From germline, CDR1 is SGHAT and CDR2 FQDESV (reference sequence). There are 17 residues in the CDR3. CDR3 loop: CASSFGGRLISYNEQFF. CDR3 sequence (DNA): TGTGCCAGCAGCTTTGGCGGGAGGCTCATCTCCTACAATGAGCAGTTCTTC.

This chain uses TRBV29-1 with TRBJ2-5; 8 bases match TRBD1. V was clipped by 4 bases and J by 5 bases; unmatched bases: 12. From germline, CDR1 is SQVTM and CDR2 ANQGSEA. CDR3 size: 15 residues. The CDR3 region is CSVGLLTGVWETQYF. The CDR3 DNA follows: TGCAGCGTTGGCCTTCTGACAGGGGTTTGGGAGACCCAGTACTTC.

The chain combines TRBV19 with TRBJ2-7, with D perhaps TRBD1 or TRBD2 (6 bases each). The V gene lost 2 bases and the J gene lost 7 bases, with 12 bases spanning the gap. Germline assignment: CDR1 LNHDA and CDR2 SQIVND (reference sequence). This CDR3 is built from 13 residues. CDR3 amino acids: CASSISGGKEQYF. Written as DNA, the CDR3 is TGTGCCAGTAGTATATCCGGGGGCAAGGAGCAGTACTTC.

This clonotype was counted ten times or more. The chain carries TRBV20-1 and TRBJ2-5; TRBD2 agrees at 7 bases. The CDR3 spans 14 residues. Germline CDR1 DFQATT, CDR2 SNEGSKA (reference sequence). The V and J ends lost 2 bases and 4 bases, in that order; junction bases with no gene match: 7. The CDR3 loop is CSARSFGGGETQYF. The CDR3 region has the DNA TGCAGTGCTAGATCATTCGGCGGGGGAGAGACCCAGTACTTC.

This clonotype was counted between two and nine times. The CDR3 DNA is TGCAGCGTTGTGGGAGCCGGGACAGCCTACGAGCAGTACTTC. Its translation is CSVVGAGTAYEQYF. The chain uses TRBV29-1 and TRBJ2-7; 7 bases match TRBD1. Trimming cost V 4 bases and J 2 bases; bases outside gene matches: 8. Germline lookup yields CDR1 SQVTM and CDR2 ANQGSEA. The CDR3 has 14 amino acids.

This clonotype appeared once. This rearrangement joins TRBV9 to TRBJ1-1; D is possibly TRBD1 (6 bases). The CDR3 runs 15 residues. V was shortened by 3 bases and J by 0 bases, with 12 bases between the two germline ends. Germline assignment: CDR1 SGDLS and CDR2 YYNGEE. CDR3 DNA: TGTGCCAGCAGCGCACAGGGAGGCGTGAACACTGAAGCTTTCTTT. This translates into CASSAQGGVNTEAFF. Complete variable domain (other parts from reference TRBV9 and TRBJ1-1): DSGVTQTPKHLITATGQRVTLRCSPRSGDLSVYWYQQSLDQGLQFLIQYYNGEERAKGNILERFSAQQFPDLHSELNLSSLELGDSALYFCASSAQGGVNTEAFFGQGTRLTVV.

This clonotype was counted only a few times. The chain carries TRBV15 and TRBJ2-5; 8 bases align to TRBD1. Looked up from germline, CDR1 is LNHNV and CDR2 is YYDKDF (reference sequence). There are 15 residues in the CDR3. After removal of 0 bases from V and 2 bases from J, the junction contained 2 bases not matched to a gene. The CDR3 DNA follows: TGTGCCACCAGCAGAGATGGGGACAGGCAAGAGACCCAGTACTTC. It yields the protein CATSRDGDRQETQYF.

This clonotype turned up a few times. V and J are TRBV24-1 and TRBJ1-3; D is ambiguous. Germline V gene data show CDR1 as KGHDR and CDR2 as SFDVKD. V lost 7 bases and J 4 bases, leaving 10 bases between the germline ends. The CDR3 contains 13 residues. The CDR3 loop reads CATRGSAGNTIYF. The CDR3 nucleotides are TGTGCCACCAGGGGATCGGCGGGAAACACCATATATTTT.

The rearrangement uses TRBV10-3 and TRBJ2-3; 11 bases are shared with TRBD1. Germline V gene lookup returns CDR1 ENHRY and CDR2 SYGVKD. The V segment lost 6 bases and the J segment 4 bases; nucleotides outside the gene matches: 6. The CDR3 length is 15 residues. CDR3 amino acids: CAIRDRGQESDTQYF. CDR3 sequence (DNA): TGTGCCATCAGGGACAGGGGGCAGGAATCAGATACGCAGTATTTT.

Ten or more counts support this clonotype. The V and J genes are TRBV20-1 and TRBJ2-7; 9 bases line up with TRBD1. V was clipped by 6 bases and J by 3 bases; unmatched bases: 6. CDR1 DFQATT and CDR2 SNEGSKA come from the germline V gene (reference sequence). The CDR3 is made up of 13 amino acids. DNA of the CDR3: TGCAGTGCAACCGGGACAGGGTTCTACGAGCAGTACTTC. It specifies CSATGTGFYEQYF.

The chain employs TRBV4-1 and TRBJ1-1; D gene uncertain. Trimming took off 4 bases at V and 5 bases at J, with 11 bases between the two ends. The CDR3 loop spans 13 amino acids. The germline V gene encodes CDR1 MGHRA and CDR2 YSYEKL. CDR3 loop: CASSRSLSTEAFF. The CDR3 bases are TGCGCCAGCAGCCGATCTCTATCGACTGAAGCTTTCTTT.

This clonotype occurred a few times. This chain uses TRBV29-1 with TRBJ1-2; D unclear. CDR3 size: 10 residues. Trimming removed 4 bases at V and 6 bases at J, with 6 bases between. CDR1 and CDR2 (germline): SQVTM, ANQGSEA. The DNA for the CDR3 is TGCAGCGTTGCTCAGGATGGCTACACCTTC. This codes for CSVAQDGYTF. The entire variable domain, with the rest obtained from reference TRBV29-1 and TRBJ1-2, is as follows: SAVISQKPSRDICQRGTSLTIQCQVDSQVTMMFWYRQQPGQSLTLIATANQGSEATYESGFVIDKFPISRPNLTFSTLTVSNMSPEDSSIYLCSVAQDGYTFGSGTRLTVV.

The chain has TRBV2 and TRBJ1-2; D not certain. V lost 7 bases and J lost 4, with 16 bases in between. The CDR3 is made up of 14 amino acids. Germline V gene lookup returns CDR1 SNHLY and CDR2 FYNNEI. This chain's CDR3 is CASTVAPTSYGYTF. The CDR3 region has the DNA TGTGCCAGCACGGTGGCCCCAACAAGCTATGGCTACACCTTC.

This clonotype has just one count. An end of the junction differs from the germline gene, which may be a read error. V gene TRBV10-3 combines with J gene TRBJ1-4; no clear D gene. Germline assignment: CDR1 ENHRY and CDR2 SYGVKD. This CDR3 spans 14 amino acids. In DNA, the CDR3 is TGTGCCAGCAGTGATGGACTACCTAATGAAAAACTGTTTTTT. Protein sequence: CASSDGLPNEKLFF.